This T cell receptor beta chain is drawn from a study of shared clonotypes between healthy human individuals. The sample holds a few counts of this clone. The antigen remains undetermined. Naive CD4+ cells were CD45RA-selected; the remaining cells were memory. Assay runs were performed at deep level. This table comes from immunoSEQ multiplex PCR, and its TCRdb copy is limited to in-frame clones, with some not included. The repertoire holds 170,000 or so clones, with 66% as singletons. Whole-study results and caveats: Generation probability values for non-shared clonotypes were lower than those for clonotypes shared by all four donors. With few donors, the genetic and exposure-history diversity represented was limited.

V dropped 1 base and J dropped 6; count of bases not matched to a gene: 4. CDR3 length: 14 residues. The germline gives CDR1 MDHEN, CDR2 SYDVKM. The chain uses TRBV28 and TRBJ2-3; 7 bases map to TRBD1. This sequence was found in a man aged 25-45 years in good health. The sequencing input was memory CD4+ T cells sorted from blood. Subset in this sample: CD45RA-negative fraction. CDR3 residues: CASSLYDRADTQYF. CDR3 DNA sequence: TGTGCCAGCAGTTTATACGACAGGGCGGATACGCAGTATTTT.